Listed below are T cell receptor beta chains from one sample, sequenced in a study of blood T cells in healthy people across ages. Using its own MiXCR run on the 5' RACE reads, TCRdb lists one record per CDR3 protein. Of about 1.4 million distinct CDR3 sequences in the sample, approximately 60% were seen once. The sequenced sample consisted of blood. The receptors originated from a man younger than 30 in good health. Each CDR3 is given without its conserved first and last residue.

V: TRBV12-3/TRBV12-4
J: TRBJ2-7
CDR3: ASSLGWTLRYEQY

V: TRBV27
J: TRBJ2-7
CDR3: ASSLYNEQY

V: TRBV20-1
J: .
CDR3: SARTRDRGFIGYEQY

V: TRBV7-8
J: TRBJ2-7
CDR3: ASSYNRDRVHEQY

V: TRBV12-5
J: TRBJ2-1
CDR3: ASGLVGGNRYNEQF

V: TRBV3-1
J: TRBJ2-1
CDR3: ASRQDRYNEQF

V: TRBV20-1
J: TRBJ2-5
CDR3: SGAERQETQY

V: TRBV4-2
J: TRBJ2-3
CDR3: ASSQDPGLAGPTDTQY

V: TRBV6-5
J: TRBJ1-1
CDR3: ASSNTWGTEAF

V: TRBV29-1
J: TRBJ2-1
CDR3: SVAGIPATGHEQF

V: TRBV7-2
J: TRBJ2-7
CDR3: ASSLRPGRDEQY

V: TRBV29-1
J: TRBJ2-7
CDR3: SVVPGTKGMTYEQY

V: TRBV6-1
J: TRBJ2-2
CDR3: ASSPGPSGGLNTGELF

V: TRBV28
J: TRBJ2-7
CDR3: ASSKQGSYEQY

V: TRBV7-9
J: TRBJ2-7
CDR3: ASSDEALAGTFYEQY

V: TRBV10-3
J: TRBJ1-5
CDR3: AISESGTGTDPQH

V: TRBV6-6
J: TRBJ2-7
CDR3: ASRASGGGYEQY

V: TRBV12-3/TRBV12-4
J: TRBJ2-1
CDR3: ASSLGGGALEQF

V: TRBV28
J: TRBJ1-1
CDR3: ASSPPNAVTTEAF

V: TRBV27
J: TRBJ2-5
CDR3: ASSLSSGLGLAY